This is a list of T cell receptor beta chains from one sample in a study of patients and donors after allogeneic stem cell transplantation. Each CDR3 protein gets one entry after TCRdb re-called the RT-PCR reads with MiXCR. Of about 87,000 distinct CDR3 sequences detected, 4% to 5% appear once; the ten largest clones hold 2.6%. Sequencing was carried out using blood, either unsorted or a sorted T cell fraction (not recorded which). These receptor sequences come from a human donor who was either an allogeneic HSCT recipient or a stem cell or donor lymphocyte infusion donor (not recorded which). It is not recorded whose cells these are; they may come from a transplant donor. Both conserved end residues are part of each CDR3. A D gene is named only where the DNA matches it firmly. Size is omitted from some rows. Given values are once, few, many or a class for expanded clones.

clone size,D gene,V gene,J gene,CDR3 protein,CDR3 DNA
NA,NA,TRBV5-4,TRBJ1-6,CASSGGPAYNSPLHF,TGTGCCAGCAGCGGAGGACCAGCTTATAATTCACCCCTCCACTTT
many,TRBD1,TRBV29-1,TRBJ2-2,CSAGQGWGMTGELFF,TGCAGCGCAGGACAGGGTTGGGGTATGACCGGGGAGCTGTTTTTT
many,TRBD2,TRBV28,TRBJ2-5,CASSSPRLAPQETQYF,TGTGCCAGCAGTTCTCCCCGACTAGCCCCCCAAGAGACCCAGTACTTC
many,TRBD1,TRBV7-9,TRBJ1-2,CASSLGQGVRGYTF,TGTGCCAGCAGCTTGGGACAGGGGGTTCGGGGCTACACCTTC
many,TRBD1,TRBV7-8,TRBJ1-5,CASSQWGPGQGLRQPQHF,TGTGCCAGCAGTCAATGGGGCCCGGGACAGGGGCTTCGACAGCCCCAGCATTTT
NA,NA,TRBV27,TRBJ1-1,CASSSDGRRDTEAFF,TGTGCCAGCAGTTCGGATGGCCGGAGGGACACTGAAGCTTTCTTT
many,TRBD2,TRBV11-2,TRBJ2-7,CASSLGAGGGQYF,TGTGCCAGCAGCTTAGGTGCGGGAGGGGGGCAGTACTTC
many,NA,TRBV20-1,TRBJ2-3,CSASPADSSLPDTQYF,TGCAGTGCTAGCCCGGCGGACTCATCTTTACCAGATACGCAGTATTTT
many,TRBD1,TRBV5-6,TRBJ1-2,CASSLNPGQGRQGYTF,TGTGCCAGCAGCTTGAATCCGGGACAGGGGCGTCAAGGCTACACCTTC
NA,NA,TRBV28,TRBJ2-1,CASSGLRGASSDEQFF,TGTGCCAGCAGTGGCCTAAGGGGGGCTAGCAGCGATGAGCAGTTCTTC
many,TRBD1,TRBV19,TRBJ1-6,CASTRGQKNSPLHF,TGTGCCAGTACTCGGGGACAGAAAAATTCACCCCTCCACTTT
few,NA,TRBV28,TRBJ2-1,CASTWTGYNEQFF,TGTGCCAGCACCTGGACGGGGTACAATGAGCAGTTCTTC
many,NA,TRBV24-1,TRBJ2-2,CATSGGAGNTGELFF,TGTGCCACCAGTGGAGGGGCGGGAAACACCGGGGAGCTGTTTTTT
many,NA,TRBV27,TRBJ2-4,CASSPRPGNIQYF,TGTGCCAGCAGTCCCCGGCCAGGAAACATTCAGTACTTC
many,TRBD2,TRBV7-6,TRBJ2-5,CASTLRLRGGSRETQYF,TGTGCCAGCACCCTTAGGTTGAGGGGAGGGTCGAGAGAGACCCAGTACTTC
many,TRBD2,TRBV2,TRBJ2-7,CASEGTSGSYEQYF,TGTGCCAGCGAAGGGACTAGCGGGAGTTACGAGCAGTACTTC
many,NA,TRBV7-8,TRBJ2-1,CASSRQVNEQFF,TGTGCCAGCAGCCGTCAGGTCAATGAGCAGTTCTTC
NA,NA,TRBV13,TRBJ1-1,CASSRHLNTEAFF,TGTGCCAGCAGCCGACACTTGAACACTGAAGCTTTCTTT
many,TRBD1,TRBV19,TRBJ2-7,CASSFGTGYEQYF,TGTGCCAGTAGTTTCGGGACAGGTTACGAGCAGTACTTC
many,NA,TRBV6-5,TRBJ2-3,CASSYSYEDTQYF,TGTGCCAGCAGTTACTCTTATGAAGATACGCAGTATTTT
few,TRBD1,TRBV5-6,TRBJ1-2,CASSVGTGNGYTF,TGTGCCAGCAGCGTAGGGACAGGGAATGGCTACACCTTC
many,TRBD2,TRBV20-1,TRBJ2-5,CSASGGRETQYF,TGCAGTGCCAGCGGGGGGCGGGAGACCCAGTACTTC
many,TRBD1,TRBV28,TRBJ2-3,CASSTTGKSSHTQYF,TGTGCCAGCAGTACGACAGGGAAGTCATCCCATACGCAGTATTTT
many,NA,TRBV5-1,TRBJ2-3,CASSSSGPRTPQYF,TGCGCCAGCAGCTCGTCCGGCCCCAGGACCCCGCAGTATTTT
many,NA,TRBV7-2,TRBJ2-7,CASSFYYEQYF,TGTGCCAGCAGCTTTTATTACGAGCAGTACTTC
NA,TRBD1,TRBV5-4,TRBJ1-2,CASSLKYRGYYGYTF,TGTGCCAGCAGCTTGAAATACAGGGGTTACTATGGCTACACCTTC
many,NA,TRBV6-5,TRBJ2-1,CASRPPTQEQFF,TGTGCCAGCAGGCCCCCGACACAAGAGCAGTTCTTC
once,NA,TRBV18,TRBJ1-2,CASSPLAEDSNGYTF,TGTGCCAGCTCACCTCTAGCCGAGGACAGCAATGGCTACACCTTC
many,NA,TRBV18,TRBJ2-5,CASSLTQGQETQYF,TGTGCCAGCTCACTTACCCAGGGCCAAGAGACCCAGTACTTC
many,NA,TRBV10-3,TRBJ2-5,CAISVQETQYF,TGTGCCATCAGTGTCCAAGAGACCCAGTACTTC
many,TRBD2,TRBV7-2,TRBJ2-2,CASSFHQGLNTGELFF,TGTGCCAGCAGCTTCCACCAGGGACTAAACACCGGGGAGCTGTTTTTT
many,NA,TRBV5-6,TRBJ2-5,CASSSQNQETQYF,TGTGCCAGCAGCTCGCAGAACCAAGAGACCCAGTACTTC
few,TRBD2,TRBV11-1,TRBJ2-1,CASSPLAGKTLQFF,TGTGCCAGCAGCCCCCTAGCGGGAAAAACCCTACAGTTCTTC
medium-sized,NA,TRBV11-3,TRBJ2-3,CASSLEGNADTQYF,TGTGCCAGCAGCTTAGAGGGGAACGCAGATACGCAGTATTTT
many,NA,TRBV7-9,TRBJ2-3,CASRRTASSTDTQYF,TGTGCCAGCAGGCGGACAGCTTCTAGCACAGATACGCAGTATTTT
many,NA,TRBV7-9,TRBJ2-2,CASSLGAGRVGELFF,TGTGCCAGCAGCTTGGGGGCAGGCCGTGTCGGGGAGCTGTTTTTT
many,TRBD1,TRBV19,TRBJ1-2,CASSLRQGLDYGYTF,TGTGCCAGTAGTCTAAGACAGGGGTTGGACTATGGCTACACCTTC
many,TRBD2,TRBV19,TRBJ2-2,CASSRLAGRPTGELFF,TGTGCCAGTAGTAGATTAGCGGGGAGGCCCACCGGGGAGCTGTTTTTT
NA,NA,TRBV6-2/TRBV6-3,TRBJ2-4,CASGNGGLKANIQYF,TGTGCCAGCGGGAATGGAGGGTTGAAGGCGAACATTCAGTACTTC
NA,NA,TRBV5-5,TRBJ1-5,CASSLQPYGNQPQHF,TGTGCCAGCAGCTTGCAGCCTTATGGCAATCAGCCCCAGCATTTT
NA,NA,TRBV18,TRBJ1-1,CASSPSDTTNWNTEAFF,TGTGCCAGCTCACCAAGTGACACGACCAACTGGAACACTGAAGCTTTCTTT
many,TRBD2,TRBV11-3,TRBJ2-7,CASSLLAGGYSSYEQYF,TGTGCCAGCAGCTTGTTAGCGGGGGGATATAGCTCCTACGAGCAGTACTTC
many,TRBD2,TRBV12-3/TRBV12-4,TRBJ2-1,CASIHRSGRSQNEQFF,TGTGCCAGCATTCATCGTAGCGGGAGAAGTCAGAATGAGCAGTTCTTC
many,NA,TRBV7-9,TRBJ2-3,CASEAGTFPDTQYF,TGTGCCAGCGAGGCTGGGACCTTTCCAGATACGCAGTATTTT